This TCR beta chain was captured by sequencing in a study of molecular identifiers for immune sequencing clone quantification. Overall study findings and caveats: Identical TCR molecules sharing a barcode could underestimate highly expanded clone sizes. The share of molecules held by clones above 20 RNA copies was over 97% in effector cells and under 1% in naive cells.

V was pared by 6 bases and J by 4 bases, with 12 bases between. The CDR3 totals 14 residues. With listed TCR primers and previously described methods, bulk TCR libraries were prepared. One entry per CDR3 protein, called by TCRdb with MiXCR from the PCR reads. The table has 600,000 to 650,000 distinct CDR3 sequences, about 20% seen once. In this sample, this clonotype turned up many times. As yet, its antigen is unknown. Sequencing libraries of naive CD8 cells derived from approximately 20,000 to 1,000,000 sorted cells with 10%, 30% or 50% RNA. The receptor was isolated from a human donor in good health. Some libraries in this study had Jurkat cell RNA spiked in. This chain uses TRBV12-3 or TRBV12-4 with TRBJ2-2; D is unresolved. The sample taken for sequencing was naive CD8+ T cells from blood, with Jurkat cell RNA spiked in. Documented subset: FACS-sorted CD8+CD4-CCR7+CD45RA+ naive T cells. This CDR3 is CASSLRPGTGELFF. CDR3 in DNA: TGTGCCAGCAGCCTCCGACCCGGCACCGGGGAGCTGTTTTTT.